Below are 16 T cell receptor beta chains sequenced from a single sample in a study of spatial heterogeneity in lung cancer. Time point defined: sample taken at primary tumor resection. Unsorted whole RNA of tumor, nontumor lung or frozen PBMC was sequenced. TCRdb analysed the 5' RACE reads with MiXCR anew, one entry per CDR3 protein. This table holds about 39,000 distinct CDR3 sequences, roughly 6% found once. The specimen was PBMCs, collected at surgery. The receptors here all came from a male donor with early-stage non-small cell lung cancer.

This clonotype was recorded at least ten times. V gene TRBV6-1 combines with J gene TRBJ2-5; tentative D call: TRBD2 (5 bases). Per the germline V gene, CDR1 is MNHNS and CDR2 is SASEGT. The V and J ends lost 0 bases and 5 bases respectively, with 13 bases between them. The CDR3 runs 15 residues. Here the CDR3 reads CASSEARGIGETQYF. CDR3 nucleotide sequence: TGTGCCAGCAGTGAAGCGCGAGGGATAGGGGAGACCCAGTACTTC.

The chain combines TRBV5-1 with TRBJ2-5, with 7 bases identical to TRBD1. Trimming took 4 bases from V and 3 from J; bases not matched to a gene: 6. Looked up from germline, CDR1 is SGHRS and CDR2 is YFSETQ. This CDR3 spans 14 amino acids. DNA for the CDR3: TGCGCCAGCAGCCCGGGGACAGCTAAAGAGACCCAGTACTTC. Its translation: CASSPGTAKETQYF.

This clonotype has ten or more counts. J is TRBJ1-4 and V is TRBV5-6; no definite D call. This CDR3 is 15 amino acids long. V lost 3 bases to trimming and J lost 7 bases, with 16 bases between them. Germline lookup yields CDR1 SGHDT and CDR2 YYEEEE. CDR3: CASSSPTEEGEKLFF. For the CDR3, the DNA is TGTGCCAGCAGCTCACCAACGGAGGAGGGTGAAAAACTGTTTTTT.

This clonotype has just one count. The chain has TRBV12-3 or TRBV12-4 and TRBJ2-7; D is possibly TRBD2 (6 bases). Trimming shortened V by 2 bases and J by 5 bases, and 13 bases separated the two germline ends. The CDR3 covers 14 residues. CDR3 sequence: CASSLTGARNEQYF. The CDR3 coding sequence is TGTGCCAGCAGTTTAACGGGAGCGAGGAACGAGCAGTACTTC.

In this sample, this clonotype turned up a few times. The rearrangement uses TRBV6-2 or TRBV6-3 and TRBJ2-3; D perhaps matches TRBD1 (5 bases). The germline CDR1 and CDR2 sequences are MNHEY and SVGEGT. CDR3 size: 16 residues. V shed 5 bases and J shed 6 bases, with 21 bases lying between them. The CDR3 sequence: CASSPLGRVEWDTQYF. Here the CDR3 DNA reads TGTGCCAGCAGTCCCTTGGGCAGGGTCGAGTGGGATACGCAGTATTTT.

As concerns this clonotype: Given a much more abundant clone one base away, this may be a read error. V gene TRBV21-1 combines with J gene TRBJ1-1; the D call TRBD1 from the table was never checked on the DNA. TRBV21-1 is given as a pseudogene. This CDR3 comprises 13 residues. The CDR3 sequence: CASRKAGGPVSFF. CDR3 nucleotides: TGTGCCAGCAGGAAAGCGGGGGGCCCGGTTTCTTTCTTT.

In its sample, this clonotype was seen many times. This CDR3 reads CAWSWRDEQFF. DNA for the CDR3: TGTGCCTGGAGTTGGCGAGATGAGCAGTTCTTC. The rearrangement links TRBV30 to TRBJ2-1; D call uncertain. The germline V and J ends were trimmed by 2 bases and 8 bases, with 7 bases remaining between them. The CDR3 has 11 residues. Germline V gene lookup returns CDR1 GTSNPN and CDR2 SVGIG (reference sequence).

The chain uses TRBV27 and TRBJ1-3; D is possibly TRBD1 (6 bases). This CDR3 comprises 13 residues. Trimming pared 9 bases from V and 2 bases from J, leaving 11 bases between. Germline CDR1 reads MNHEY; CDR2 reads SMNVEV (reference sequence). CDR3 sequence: CARGRGPGNTIYF. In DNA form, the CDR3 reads TGTGCCAGAGGCAGGGGCCCTGGAAACACCATATATTTT.

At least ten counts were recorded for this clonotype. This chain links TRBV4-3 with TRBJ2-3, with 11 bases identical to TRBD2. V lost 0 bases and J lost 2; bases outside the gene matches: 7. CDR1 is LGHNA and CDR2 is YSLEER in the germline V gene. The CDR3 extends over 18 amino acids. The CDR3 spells CASSQDPSGGSFTDTQYF. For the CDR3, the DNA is TGCGCCAGCAGCCAAGACCCTAGCGGGGGGTCCTTCACAGATACGCAGTATTTT.

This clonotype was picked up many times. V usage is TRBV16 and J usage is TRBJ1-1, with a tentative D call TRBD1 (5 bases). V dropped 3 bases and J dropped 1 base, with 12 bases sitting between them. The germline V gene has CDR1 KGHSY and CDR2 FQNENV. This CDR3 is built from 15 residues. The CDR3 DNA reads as TGTGCCAGCAGCCACTGGACCCAGGGGAACACTGAAGCTTTCTTT. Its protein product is CASSHWTQGNTEAFF.

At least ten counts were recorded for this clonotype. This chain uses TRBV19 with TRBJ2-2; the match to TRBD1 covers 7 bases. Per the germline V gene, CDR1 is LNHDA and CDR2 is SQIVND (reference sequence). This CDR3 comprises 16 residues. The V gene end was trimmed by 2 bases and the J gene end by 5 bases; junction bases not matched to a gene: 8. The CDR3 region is CASSIPKGAGTGELFF. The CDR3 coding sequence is TGTGCCAGTAGTATACCAAAGGGGGCAGGTACCGGGGAGCTGTTTTTT.

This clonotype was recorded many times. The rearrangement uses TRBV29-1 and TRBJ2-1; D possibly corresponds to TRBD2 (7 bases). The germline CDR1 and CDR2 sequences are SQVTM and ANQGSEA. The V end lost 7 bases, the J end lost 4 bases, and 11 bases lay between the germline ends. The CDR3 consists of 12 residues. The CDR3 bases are TGCAGCGCAAGGGGGGGATACAATGAGCAGTTCTTC. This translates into CSARGGYNEQFF.

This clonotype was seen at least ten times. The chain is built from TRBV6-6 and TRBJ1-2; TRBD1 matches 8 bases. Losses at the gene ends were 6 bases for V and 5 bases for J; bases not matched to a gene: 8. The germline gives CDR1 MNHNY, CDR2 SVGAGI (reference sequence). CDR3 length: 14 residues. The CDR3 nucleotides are TGTGCCAGCAGCCCCCTGGACAGGGCTTATGGCTACACCTTC. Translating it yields CASSPLDRAYGYTF.

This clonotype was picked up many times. In nucleotides, the CDR3 is TGTGCCAGCAGACAACGGGGGAACACTGAAGCTTTCTTT. Encoded protein: CASRQRGNTEAFF. This chain joins TRBV3-1 and TRBJ1-1; D not certain. Trimming left V 6 bases short and J 1 base short, with 9 bases between. CDR3 size: 13 residues. Germline V lookup: CDR1 LGHDT, CDR2 YNNKEL (reference sequence).

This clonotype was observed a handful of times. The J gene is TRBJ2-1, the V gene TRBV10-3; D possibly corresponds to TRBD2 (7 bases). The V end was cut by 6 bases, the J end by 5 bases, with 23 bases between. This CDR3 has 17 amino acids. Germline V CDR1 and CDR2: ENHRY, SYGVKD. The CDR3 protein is CAIRPRQARREDNEQFF. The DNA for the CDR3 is TGTGCCATCAGACCACGACAGGCCAGACGGGAGGACAATGAGCAGTTCTTC.

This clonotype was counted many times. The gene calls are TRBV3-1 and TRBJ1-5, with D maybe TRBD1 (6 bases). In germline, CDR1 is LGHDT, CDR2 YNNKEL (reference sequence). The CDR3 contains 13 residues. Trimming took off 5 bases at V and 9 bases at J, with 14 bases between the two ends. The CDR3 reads CASSLDRLWPQHF. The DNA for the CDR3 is TGTGCCAGCAGCTTAGACAGGTTATGGCCCCAGCATTTT.